The rows below give T cell receptor beta chains drawn from one sample of a study of PD-1 blockade in mismatch repair-deficient tumors. Sequencing was performed with immunoSEQ multiplex PCR; in TCRdb, only in-frame clones are kept and a portion is missing. Found here are roughly 110,000 clones, over 60% of them singletons; the top ten hold approximately 4.7%. Sequenced material: peripheral blood, taken 60 weeks after starting pembrolizumab. All receptors come from an adult with mismatch repair-deficient cancer. Both conserved end residues are part of each CDR3. Fields, in order: J gene, V gene, D gene, clone size, CDR3 DNA, CDR3 protein. D genes are given only for firm matches. For some rows the clone size is stated as once, few or many, or as a class when expanded; others skip it.

J gene: TRBJ2-5
V gene: TRBV5-1
D gene: -
clone size: -
CDR3 DNA: TGCGCCAGCAGCTTCGTAGCGGAAGAGACCCAGTACTTC
CDR3 protein: CASSFVAEETQYF

J gene: TRBJ1-1
V gene: TRBV4-1
D gene: -
clone size: -
CDR3 DNA: TGCGCCAGCAGCCAAAAAGGTATTCAGAACACTGAAGCTTTCTTT
CDR3 protein: CASSQKGIQNTEAFF

J gene: TRBJ1-2
V gene: TRBV18
D gene: -
clone size: few
CDR3 DNA: TGTGCCAGCTCATCGACAGGATACCCCTATGGCTACACCTTC
CDR3 protein: CASSSTGYPYGYTF

J gene: TRBJ1-1
V gene: TRBV6-5
D gene: -
clone size: -
CDR3 DNA: TGTGCCAGCAGCGACCCGGGACGGGAGGCCCAAACTTTCTTT
CDR3 protein: CASSDPGREAQTFF

J gene: TRBJ2-7
V gene: TRBV5-1
D gene: -
clone size: -
CDR3 DNA: TGCGCCAGCAGCTTGCCTAGCAGCACCTACGAGCAGTACTTC
CDR3 protein: CASSLPSSTYEQYF

J gene: TRBJ2-7
V gene: TRBV2
D gene: TRBD1
clone size: -
CDR3 DNA: TGTGCCAGCCTCCGGGACAGATCCTACGAGCAGTACTTC
CDR3 protein: CASLRDRSYEQYF

J gene: TRBJ1-1
V gene: TRBV5-5
D gene: TRBD1
clone size: -
CDR3 DNA: TGTGCCAGCAGCTTGAGACAGGGGGACACTGAAGCTTTCTTT
CDR3 protein: CASSLRQGDTEAFF

J gene: TRBJ1-1
V gene: TRBV6-1
D gene: -
clone size: -
CDR3 DNA: TGTGCCAGCAGTGAAGCTTGGGTCGGGAACACTGAAGCTTTCTTT
CDR3 protein: CASSEAWVGNTEAFF

J gene: TRBJ2-1
V gene: TRBV7-9
D gene: TRBD1
clone size: -
CDR3 DNA: TGTGCAGCCCAGGGGGCCTACAATGAGCAGTTCTTC
CDR3 protein: CAAQGAYNEQFF

J gene: TRBJ2-7
V gene: TRBV30
D gene: TRBD2
clone size: few
CDR3 DNA: TGTGCCTGGAGCCACGCGGGAGGGTCCTACGAGCAGTACTTC
CDR3 protein: CAWSHAGGSYEQYF

J gene: TRBJ2-3
V gene: TRBV6-1
D gene: -
clone size: -
CDR3 DNA: TGTGCCAGCCGTGTTGGCTCCATGAGCACAGATACGCAGTATTTT
CDR3 protein: CASRVGSMSTDTQYF

J gene: TRBJ2-1
V gene: TRBV7-2
D gene: -
clone size: -
CDR3 DNA: TGTGCCAGCAGCTTCAGGGGAGGGCTCAATGAGCAGTTCTTC
CDR3 protein: CASSFRGGLNEQFF

J gene: TRBJ1-2
V gene: TRBV28
D gene: -
clone size: few
CDR3 DNA: TGCAGAGACAGCTATGGCTACACCTTC
CDR3 protein: CRDSYGYTF